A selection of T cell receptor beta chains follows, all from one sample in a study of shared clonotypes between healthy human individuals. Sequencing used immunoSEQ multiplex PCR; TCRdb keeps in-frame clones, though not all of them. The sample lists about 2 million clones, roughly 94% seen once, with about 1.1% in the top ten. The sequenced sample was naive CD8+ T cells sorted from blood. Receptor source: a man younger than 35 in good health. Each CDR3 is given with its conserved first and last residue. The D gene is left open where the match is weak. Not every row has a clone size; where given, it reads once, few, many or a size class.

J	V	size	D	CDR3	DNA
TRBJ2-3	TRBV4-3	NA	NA	CASSSNGADTQYF	TGCGCCAGCAGCTCCAACGGGGCAGATACGCAGTATTTT
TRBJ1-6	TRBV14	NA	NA	CASSQDHRKSYNSPLHF	TGTGCCAGCAGCCAAGATCACCGGAAATCCTATAATTCACCCCTCCACTTT
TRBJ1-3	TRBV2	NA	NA	CASSEEGRGNTIYF	TGTGCCAGCAGTGAAGAGGGTCGAGGAAACACCATATATTTT
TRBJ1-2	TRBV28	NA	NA	CASSFTGILIGYTF	TGTGCCAGCAGTTTCACAGGGATATTAATTGGCTACACCTTC
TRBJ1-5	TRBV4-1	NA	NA	CASSHYRTDQPQHF	TGCGCCAGCAGCCATTACCGGACGGATCAGCCCCAGCATTTT
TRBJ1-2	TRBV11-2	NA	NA	CASSLDDTTYGYTF	TGTGCCAGCAGCTTAGACGATACCACCTATGGCTACACCTTC
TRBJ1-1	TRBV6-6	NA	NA	CASSYPAEFMNTEAFF	TGTGCCAGCAGTTATCCGGCAGAGTTTATGAACACTGAAGCTTTCTTT
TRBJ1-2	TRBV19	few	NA	CASSIDGQNYGYTF	TGTGCCAGTAGTATAGATGGACAGAACTATGGCTACACCTTC
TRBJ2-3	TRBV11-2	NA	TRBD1	CASSDPGGLSTDTQYF	TGTGCCAGCAGCGATCCAGGGGGCCTGAGCACAGATACGCAGTATTTT
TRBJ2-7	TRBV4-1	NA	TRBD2	CASSQGTSGNYEQYF	TGCGCCAGCAGCCAAGGGACTAGCGGGAACTACGAGCAGTACTTC
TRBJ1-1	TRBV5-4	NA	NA	CASSSQGSGDEAFF	TGTGCCAGCAGCTCACAGGGCTCTGGGGATGAAGCTTTCTTT
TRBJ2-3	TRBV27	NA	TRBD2	CASTGLGLDTQYF	TGTGCCAGCACCGGACTAGGTCTAGATACGCAGTATTTT
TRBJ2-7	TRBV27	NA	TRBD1	CASSPASGQGTYEQYF	TGTGCCAGCAGCCCAGCGTCAGGACAGGGTACCTACGAGCAGTACTTC
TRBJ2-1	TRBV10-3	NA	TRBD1	CAITPGTGGYNEQFF	TGTGCCATCACCCCCGGGACAGGGGGCTACAATGAGCAGTTCTTC
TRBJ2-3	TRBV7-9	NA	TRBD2	CASSSGLAGTDTQYF	TGTGCCAGCAGCTCCGGACTAGCGGGGACAGATACGCAGTATTTT
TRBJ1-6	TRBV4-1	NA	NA	CASSQDTGNSPLHF	TGCGCCAGCAGCCAAGATACCGGGAATTCACCCCTCCACTTT
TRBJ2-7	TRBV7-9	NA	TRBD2	CASSPRGLDYEQYF	TGTGCCAGCAGCCCTCGCGGACTAGACTACGAGCAGTACTTC
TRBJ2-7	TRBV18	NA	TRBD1	CASSSGQEDYYEQYF	TGTGCCAGCTCATCAGGACAGGAGGATTACTACGAGCAGTACTTC
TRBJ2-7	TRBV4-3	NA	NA	CASSHGDDYEQYF	TGCGCCAGCAGCCATGGGGACGACTACGAGCAGTACTTC
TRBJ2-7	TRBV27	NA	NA	CASSLIAGTAYEQYF	TGTGCCAGCAGTTTAATCGCCGGGACGGCCTACGAGCAGTACTTC
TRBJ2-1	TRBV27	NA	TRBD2	CASSPGLAESYNEQFF	TGTGCCAGCAGTCCAGGACTAGCGGAGAGCTACAATGAGCAGTTCTTC
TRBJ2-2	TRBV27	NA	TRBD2	CASSFSGSTGELFF	TGTGCCAGCAGTTTTAGCGGGAGCACCGGGGAGCTGTTTTTT
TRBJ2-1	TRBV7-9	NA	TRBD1	CASSPPTGKRVYNEQFF	TGTGCCAGCAGCCCACCGACAGGGAAGAGGGTCTACAATGAGCAGTTCTTC
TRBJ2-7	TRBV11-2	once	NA	CASSLDPSGPYEQYF	TGTGCCAGCAGCTTAGACCCCTCAGGGCCCTACGAGCAGTACTTC
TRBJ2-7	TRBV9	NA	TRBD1	CASSVGDREPTYEQYF	TGTGCCAGCAGCGTAGGAGACAGGGAACCTACCTACGAGCAGTACTTC
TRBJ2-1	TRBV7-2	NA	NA	CASMLVSYNEQFF	TGTGCCAGCATGCTGGTGAGTTACAATGAGCAGTTCTTC
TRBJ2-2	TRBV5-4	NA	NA	CASSLSGGELFF	TGTGCCAGCAGCTTGTCTGGCGGGGAGCTGTTTTTT
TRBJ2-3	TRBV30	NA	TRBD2	CAWSVLAGGFTDTQYF	TGTGCCTGGAGCGTTCTAGCGGGAGGGTTCACAGATACGCAGTATTTT
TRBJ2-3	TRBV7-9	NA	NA	CASSFIEDPTDTQYF	TGTGCCAGCAGCTTCATTGAGGATCCAACAGATACGCAGTATTTT
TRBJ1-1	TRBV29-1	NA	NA	CSGIWGGEAFF	TGCAGCGGCATCTGGGGAGGGGAAGCTTTCTTT
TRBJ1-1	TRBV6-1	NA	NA	CASSELPGMNTEAFF	TGTGCCAGCAGTGAACTCCCAGGAATGAACACTGAAGCTTTCTTT
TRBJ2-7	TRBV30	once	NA	CAWSDYYEQYF	TGTGCCTGGAGTGATTACTACGAGCAGTACTTC
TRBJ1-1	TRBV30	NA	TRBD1	CAWDTGQGMNTEAFF	TGTGCCTGGGACACCGGACAGGGAATGAACACTGAAGCTTTCTTT
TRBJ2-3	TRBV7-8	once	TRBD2	CASSPRLAGVTDTQYF	TGTGCCAGCAGCCCCCGACTAGCGGGGGTTACAGATACGCAGTATTTT
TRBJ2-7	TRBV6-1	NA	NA	CASRGRVYYEQYF	TGTGCCAGCAGGGGACGGGTTTACTACGAGCAGTACTTC
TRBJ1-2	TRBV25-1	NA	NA	CASSELPTGTGYTF	TGTGCCAGCAGTGAATTGCCTACAGGGACGGGCTACACCTTC
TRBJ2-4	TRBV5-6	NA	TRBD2	CASSYLAGGAKNIQYF	TGTGCCAGCAGCTATCTAGCGGGGGGTGCCAAAAACATTCAGTACTTC
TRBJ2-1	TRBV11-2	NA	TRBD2	CASSLLLAGANEQFF	TGTGCCAGCAGCTTACTACTAGCGGGAGCTAATGAGCAGTTCTTC
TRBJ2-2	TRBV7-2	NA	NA	CASSLYLRDIHTGELFF	TGTGCCAGCAGCTTATATCTCCGGGACATCCACACCGGGGAGCTGTTTTTT
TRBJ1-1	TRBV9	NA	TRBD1	CASSVGEGAGAFF	TGTGCCAGCAGCGTAGGTGAGGGGGCAGGGGCTTTCTTT
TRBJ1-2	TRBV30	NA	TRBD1	CAWSVGGSDYGYTF	TGTGCCTGGAGCGTAGGGGGCAGCGACTATGGCTACACCTTC
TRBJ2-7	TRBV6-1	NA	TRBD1	CASSEGTGFGVYEQYF	TGTGCCAGCAGTGAAGGGACAGGGTTCGGGGTCTACGAGCAGTACTTC
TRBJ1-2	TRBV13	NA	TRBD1	CASLTGGADGYTF	TGTGCCAGCCTCACAGGGGGCGCGGATGGCTACACCTTC
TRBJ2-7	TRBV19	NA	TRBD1	CASSTTGGSYEQYF	TGTGCCAGTAGTACTACAGGGGGCTCCTACGAGCAGTACTTC
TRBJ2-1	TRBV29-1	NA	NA	CSVEYYSPLYNEQFF	TGCAGCGTTGAATATTACAGTCCTCTCTACAATGAGCAGTTCTTC
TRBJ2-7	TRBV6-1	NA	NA	CASSEVRHSDYEQYF	TGTGCCAGCAGTGAAGTTCGTCACAGTGACTACGAGCAGTACTTC
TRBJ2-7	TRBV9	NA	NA	CASSYNRDGETYEQYF	TGTGCCAGCAGCTATAACCGGGACGGAGAGACCTACGAGCAGTACTTC
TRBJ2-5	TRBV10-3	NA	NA	CAISDGDETQYF	TGTGCCATCAGTGATGGGGATGAGACCCAGTACTTC
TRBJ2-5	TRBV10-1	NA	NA	CASSESTGREETQYF	TGCGCCAGCAGTGAGTCGACTGGCAGGGAAGAGACCCAGTACTTC
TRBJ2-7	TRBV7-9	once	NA	CASSLGVEQYF	TGTGCCAGCAGCCTAGGGGTAGAGCAGTACTTC
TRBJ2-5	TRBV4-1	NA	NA	CASSLTIRADETQYF	TGCGCCAGCAGCCTCACGATCCGGGCGGACGAGACCCAGTACTTC
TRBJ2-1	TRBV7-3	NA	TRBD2	CASSASGGYNEQFF	TGTGCCAGCAGCGCTAGCGGGGGCTACAATGAGCAGTTCTTC
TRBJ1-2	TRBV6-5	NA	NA	CASSYSTESNYGYTF	TGTGCCAGCAGTTACTCGACTGAGTCTAACTATGGCTACACCTTC
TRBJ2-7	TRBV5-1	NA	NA	CASSGATRQSYYEQYF	TGCGCCAGCAGCGGAGCGACGAGACAATCCTATTACGAGCAGTACTTC
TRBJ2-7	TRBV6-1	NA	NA	CASDLDRMSYEQYF	TGTGCCAGTGATTTGGACAGAATGTCCTACGAGCAGTACTTC